These 15 T cell receptor beta chains originate from one sample sequenced in a study of shared clonotypes between healthy human individuals. Here immunoSEQ multiplex PCR was the method, and the copy in TCRdb shows in-frame clones only, minus some. The repertoire holds 730,000 or so clones, 72% seen once, with 1.8% in the top ten. Sequences were obtained from memory CD4+ T cells sorted from blood. The subset is: CD45RA-negative fraction. The receptors stem from a woman aged 25-40 years in good health.

This clone was seen more than once but under ten times. J is TRBJ1-5 and V is TRBV10-3; weak D call: TRBD1 (5 bases). Germline V gene data show CDR1 as ENHRY and CDR2 as SYGVKD. The CDR3 sequence is 13 residues long. The V and J ends lost 6 bases and 5 bases respectively, with 11 bases between them. CDR3 DNA: TGTGCCATCAGAGACGACAGAGATCAGCCCCAGCATTTT. It is translated as CAIRDDRDQPQHF.

The chain employs TRBV10-3 and TRBJ2-6, with D unresolved. Between the trimmed V and J ends, which lost 2 bases and 2 bases, there was a span of 10 bases. This CDR3 spans 16 amino acids. Germline-derived CDR1 and CDR2 are ENHRY and SYGVKD. DNA of the CDR3: TGTGCCATCAGTGAGGAAATTTTGACTGGGGCCAACGTCCTGACTTTC. This codes for CAISEEILTGANVLTF.

This clone appeared a few times. The chain combines TRBV28 with TRBJ1-5, with TRBD1 matching over 7 bases. V shed 5 bases and J 6 bases; nucleotides not matched to a gene: 7. The CDR3 contains 14 residues. Germline CDR1 MDHEN, CDR2 SYDVKM. CDR3 nucleotides: TGTGCCAGCAGTCAGACAGACAGGGTTCAGCCCCAGCATTTT. It translates to CASSQTDRVQPQHF.

This clone was found once. The chain has TRBV18 and TRBJ2-2; 7 bases map to TRBD1. The CDR3 covers 14 residues. V was clipped by 6 bases and J by 7 bases; unmatched bases: 8. Germline V gives CDR1 KGHSH, CDR2 LQKENI. CDR3 sequence reads: CASSYRGSDGELFF. CDR3 in DNA: TGTGCCAGCTCGTACAGGGGATCCGACGGGGAGCTGTTTTTT.

This chain links TRBV28 with TRBJ2-5, with D possibly TRBD1 on 6 matching bases. V was pared by 7 bases and J by 5 bases, with 17 bases between. Germline loops: CDR1 MDHEN, CDR2 SYDVKM. This CDR3 spans 14 amino acids. CDR3 DNA sequence: TGTGCCAGCACTCTACAGGGCCTTGGGGAGACCCAGTACTTC. Translated, it gives CASTLQGLGETQYF.

This clone was picked up a small number of times. Additional DNA sequences in this sample encode the identical CDR3. The V call is TRBV10-3, the J call TRBJ1-1; D not resolved. The ends were cut back, 3 bases at V and 1 base at J, with 6 bases in the middle. CDR1 ENHRY and CDR2 SYGVKD come from the germline V gene. CDR3 size: 13 residues. Here the CDR3 reads CAISESGNTEAFF. CDR3 coding DNA: TGTGCCATCAGTGAATCGGGGAACACTGAAGCTTTCTTT.

On this clone itself: Other DNA sequences in this sample translate to the same CDR3. V is TRBV5-1 and J is TRBJ2-3; no definite D call. The CDR3 has 12 amino acids. V dropped 1 base and J dropped 6 bases, with 6 bases sitting between them. CDR1 and CDR2 from the germline V gene are SGHRS and YFSETQ. The CDR3 coding sequence is TGCGCCAGCAGCTTGTTGTTCGATACGCAGTATTTT. Residues: CASSLLFDTQYF.

The chain links TRBV10-3 to TRBJ2-2, with 7 nucleotides matching TRBD2. CDR1 and CDR2 from the germline V gene are ENHRY and SYGVKD. V dropped 8 bases and J dropped 8; count of bases not matched to a gene: 5. The CDR3 is made up of 12 amino acids. The CDR3 bases are TGTGCCATCGGGAGGGACGGAGGGGAGCTGTTTTTT. Residues: CAIGRDGGELFF.

A few counts support this clone. J is TRBJ1-5 and V is TRBV19; D may be TRBD1 (6 bases). Per germline, CDR1 LNHDA and CDR2 SQIVND (reference sequence). Trimming stripped 3 bases from V and 7 bases from J, with 13 bases between. The CDR3 consists of 14 residues. The DNA for the CDR3 is TGTGCCAGTAGTATCAGGGCAGGGGACCAGCCCCAGCATTTT. Protein product: CASSIRAGDQPQHF.

The chain links TRBV10-1 to TRBJ1-1; the match to TRBD1 covers 12 bases. This CDR3 spans 14 amino acids. Germline trimming cut 6 bases from V and 4 bases from J; bases unmatched to any gene: 3. The germline gives CDR1 WNHNN, CDR2 SYGVQD (reference sequence). CDR3 protein: CASREGQGATEAFF. CDR3 sequence (DNA): TGCGCCAGCAGAGAGGGACAGGGGGCCACTGAAGCTTTCTTT.

The J gene is TRBJ2-1, the V gene TRBV9; 12 positions agree with TRBD1. Trimming at V came to 8 bases and at J to 7 bases, leaving 7 bases not matched to a gene. Per the germline V gene, CDR1 is SGDLS and CDR2 is YYNGEE. This CDR3 region has 14 residues. CDR3 DNA sequence: TGTGCCAGGGGTTGGGACAGGGGGCCGAATGAGCAGTTCTTC. This codes for CARGWDRGPNEQFF.

V is TRBV5-1 and J is TRBJ2-5; D might be TRBD1 (5 bases). Germline lookup yields CDR1 SGHRS and CDR2 YFSETQ. Trimming shortened V by 4 bases and J by 5 bases, and 15 bases separated the two germline ends. The CDR3 covers 14 residues. CDR3 sequence reads: CASSQDTREETQYF. The CDR3 nucleotides are TGCGCCAGCAGCCAGGACACCCGCGAGGAGACCCAGTACTTC.

This clone was observed a few times. V usage is TRBV5-1 and J usage is TRBJ2-2; D might be TRBD2 (5 bases). V was clipped by 3 bases and J by 6 bases, with 21 bases between them. This CDR3 is built from 17 residues. Germline loops: CDR1 SGHRS, CDR2 YFSETQ. In DNA, the CDR3 is TGCGCCAGCAGCTCCCCATTGGTTGGACTGACGGCCGGGGAGCTGTTTTTT. Its translation: CASSSPLVGLTAGELFF.

The chain is built from TRBV28 and TRBJ1-2; 9 nucleotides match TRBD1. V dropped 5 bases and J dropped 1; count of bases not matched to a gene: 5. The CDR3 covers 15 residues. Germline values: CDR1 MDHEN, CDR2 SYDVKM. This chain's CDR3 is CASSAGQGNNYGYTF. The CDR3 DNA reads TGTGCCAGCAGTGCGGGACAGGGTAATAACTATGGCTACACCTTC.

This clone was seen more than once but under ten times. The genes are TRBV2 and TRBJ2-3; D remains ambiguous. The ends were cut back, 8 bases at V and 1 base at J, with 7 bases in the middle. CDR1 and CDR2 (germline): SNHLY, FYNNEI. The CDR3 is 12 residues long. CDR3 residues: CASRMGTDTQYF. In DNA form, the CDR3 reads TGTGCCAGCCGGATGGGCACAGATACGCAGTATTTT. Full variable domain (rest looked up from reference TRBV2 and TRBJ2-3): EPEVTQTPSHQVTQMGQEVILRCVPISNHLYFYWYRQILGQKVEFLVSFYNNEISEKSEIFDDQFSVERPDGSNFTLKIRSTKLEDSAMYFCASRMGTDTQYFGPGTRLTVL.